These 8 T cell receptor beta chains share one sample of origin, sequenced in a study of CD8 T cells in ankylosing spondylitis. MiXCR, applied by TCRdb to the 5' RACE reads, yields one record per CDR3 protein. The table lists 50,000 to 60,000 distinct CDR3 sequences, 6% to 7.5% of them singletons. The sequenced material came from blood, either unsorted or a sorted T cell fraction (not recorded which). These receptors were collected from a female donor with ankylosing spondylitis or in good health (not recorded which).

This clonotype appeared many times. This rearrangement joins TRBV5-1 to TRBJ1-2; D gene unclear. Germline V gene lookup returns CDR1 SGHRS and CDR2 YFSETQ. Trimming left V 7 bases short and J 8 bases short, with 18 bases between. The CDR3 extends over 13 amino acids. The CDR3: CASDPDGYGGYTF. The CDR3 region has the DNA TGCGCCAGCGACCCGGACGGTTATGGAGGCTACACCTTC.

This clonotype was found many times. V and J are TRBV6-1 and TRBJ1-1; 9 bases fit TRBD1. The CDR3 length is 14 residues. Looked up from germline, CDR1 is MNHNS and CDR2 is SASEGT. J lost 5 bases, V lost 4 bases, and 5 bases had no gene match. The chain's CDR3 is CASSAQGAGTEAFF. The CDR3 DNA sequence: TGTGCCAGCAGTGCACAGGGGGCGGGGACTGAAGCTTTCTTT.

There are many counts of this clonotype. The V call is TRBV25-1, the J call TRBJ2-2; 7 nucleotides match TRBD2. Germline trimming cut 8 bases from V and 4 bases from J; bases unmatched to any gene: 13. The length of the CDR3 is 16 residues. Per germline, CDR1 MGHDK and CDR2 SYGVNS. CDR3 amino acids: CASRGERGLGTGELFF. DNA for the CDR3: TGTGCCAGCCGGGGGGAGCGGGGTCTTGGCACCGGGGAGCTGTTTTTT.

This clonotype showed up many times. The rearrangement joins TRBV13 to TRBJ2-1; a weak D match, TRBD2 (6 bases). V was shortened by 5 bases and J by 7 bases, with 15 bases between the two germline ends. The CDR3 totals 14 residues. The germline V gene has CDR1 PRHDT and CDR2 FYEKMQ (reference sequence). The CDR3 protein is CASSRRWGVNEQFF. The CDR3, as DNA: TGTGCCAGCAGCCGAAGGTGGGGGGTAAATGAGCAGTTCTTC.

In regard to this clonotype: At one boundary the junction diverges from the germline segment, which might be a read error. The CDR3 nucleotides read TGTACCACCAGTGACTCCGGGACAGGGAAGACTTTCTTT. Encoded protein: CTTSDSGTGKTFF. The chain combines TRBV24-1 with TRBJ1-1; TRBD1 matches at 9 bases. Germline CDR1 KGHDR, CDR2 SFDVKD. The CDR3 length is 13 residues.

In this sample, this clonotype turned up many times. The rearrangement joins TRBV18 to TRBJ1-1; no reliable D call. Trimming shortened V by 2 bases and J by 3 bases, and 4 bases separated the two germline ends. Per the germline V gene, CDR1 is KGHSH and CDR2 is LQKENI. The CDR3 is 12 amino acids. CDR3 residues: CASSPGDTEAFF. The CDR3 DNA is TGTGCCAGCTCACCAGGGGACACTGAAGCTTTCTTT.

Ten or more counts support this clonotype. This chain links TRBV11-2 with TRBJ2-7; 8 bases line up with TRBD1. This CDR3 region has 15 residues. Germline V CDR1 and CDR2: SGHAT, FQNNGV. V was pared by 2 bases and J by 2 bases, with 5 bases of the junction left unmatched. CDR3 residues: CASSLSMTGAYEQYV. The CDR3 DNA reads TGTGCCAGCAGCTTATCCATGACAGGGGCCTACGAGCAGTACGTC.

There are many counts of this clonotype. CDR3 residues: CASSPPGVGQFF. CDR3 bases: TGTGCCAGCTCACCACCCGGGGTTGGGCAGTTCTTC. The chain combines TRBV18 with TRBJ2-1, with D possibly being TRBD2 (5 bases). V was pared by 0 bases and J by 12 bases, with 9 bases between. The CDR3 is 12 residues long. The germline V gene has CDR1 KGHSH and CDR2 LQKENI.